Shown below are 14 T cell receptor beta chains from a single sample sequenced in a study of T cell responses to AZD1222 COVID-19 vaccine. The repertoire was sequenced with immunoSEQ multiplex PCR; TCRdb's copy has only in-frame clones and lacks some. This table holds around 81,000 clones, 82% found once. The sequencing used peripheral blood, collected on day 0 of AZD1222 vaccination. The receptors originated from an adult in good health.

This chain joins TRBV2 and TRBJ1-5; D uncertain. The CDR3 contains 15 residues. With 1 base removed from V and 7 bases from J, the gap between germline ends came to 14 bases. The germline gives CDR1 SNHLY, CDR2 FYNNEI. As DNA, the CDR3 is TGTGCCAGCAGTGAAGTTGAAGGCCTCGGGCAGCCCCAGCATTTT. Translated, it gives CASSEVEGLGQPQHF.

The chain joins TRBV4-2 to TRBJ1-5, with D tentatively TRBD1 (6 bases). Germline values: CDR1 LGHNA, CDR2 YNFKEQ. The CDR3 runs to 16 residues. V gave up 4 bases and J gave up 6 bases, with 19 bases separating them. CDR3 sequence: CASSLARTGSSQPQHF. CDR3 DNA sequence: TGTGCCAGCAGCCTCGCCCGTACAGGGTCAAGTCAGCCCCAGCATTTT.

The J gene is TRBJ2-1, the V gene TRBV19; 7 nucleotides line up with TRBD1. With 6 bases clipped from V and 8 bases from J, the junction kept 7 bases outside the gene matches. The length of the CDR3 is 13 residues. Germline V gene lookup returns CDR1 LNHDA and CDR2 SQIVND (reference sequence). The CDR3 DNA reads as TGTGCCAGTAGCTGGACAGGAATCCATGAGCAGTTCTTC. This sequence encodes CASSWTGIHEQFF. The variable domain in full, completed from reference TRBV19 and TRBJ2-1, reads DGGITQSPKYLFRKEGQNVTLSCEQNLNHDAMYWYRQDPGQGLRLIYYSQIVNDFQKGDIAEGYSVSREKKESFPLTVTSAQKNPTAFYLCASSWTGIHEQFFGPGTRLTVL.

The J gene is TRBJ1-1, the V gene TRBV5-1; D gene uncertain. Germline lookup yields CDR1 SGHRS and CDR2 YFSETQ. This CDR3 spans 14 amino acids. Trimming took 4 bases from V and 4 from J, leaving 14 bases between them. CDR3 DNA: TGCGCCAGCAGCGGCCCCCGTGCAGCCACTGAAGCTTTCTTT. Translated: CASSGPRAATEAFF. Drawing the rest from reference TRBV5-1 and TRBJ1-1, the complete variable domain is KAGVTQTPRYLIKTRGQQVTLSCSPISGHRSVSWYQQTPGQGLQFLFEYFSETQRNKGNFPGRFSGRQFSNSRSEMNVSTLELGDSALYLCASSGPRAATEAFFGQGTRLTVV.

CDR3 coding DNA: TGTGCCAGCAGCCAAGCCAAGGGGGGTAAAACCTTC. Amino acid sequence: CASSQAKGGKTF. The V call is TRBV4-2, the J call TRBJ1-2, with a weak D call TRBD1 (6 bases). Trimming pared 1 base from V and 14 bases from J, leaving 14 bases between. The CDR3 is made up of 12 amino acids. CDR1 and CDR2 (germline): LGHNA, YNFKEQ.

In this sample, this clone turned up once. V and J are TRBV19 and TRBJ1-1; D unresolved. V lost 3 bases, J lost 8 bases, and 7 bases lay in between. In germline, CDR1 is LNHDA, CDR2 SQIVND (reference sequence). This CDR3 is built from 11 residues. CDR3 coding DNA: TGTGCCAGTAGTATTCGGCTGGAAGCTTTCTTT. Its translation: CASSIRLEAFF. Supplemented by reference TRBV19 and TRBJ1-1, the full variable domain reads DGGITQSPKYLFRKEGQNVTLSCEQNLNHDAMYWYRQDPGQGLRLIYYSQIVNDFQKGDIAEGYSVSREKKESFPLTVTSAQKNPTAFYLCASSIRLEAFFGQGTRLTVV.

V and J are TRBV10-3 and TRBJ1-2, with 7 bases matching TRBD1. The ends lost 4 bases at V and 6 bases at J; junction bases unmatched: 11. Germline CDR1 and CDR2: ENHRY and SYGVKD. CDR3 length equals 15 residues. As DNA, the CDR3 is TGTGCCATCAGTGGAGAGAGCCAGGGGGACAATGGCTACACCTTC. Translation gives CAISGESQGDNGYTF.

This clone has a single count. This chain links TRBV5-1 with TRBJ1-4; 9 positions agree with TRBD1. This CDR3 comprises 16 residues. With V trimmed by 4 bases and J by 6 bases, 10 bases remained unmatched. Per germline, CDR1 SGHRS and CDR2 YFSETQ. The CDR3 is CASSRTLTGGDEKLFF. CDR3 nucleotide sequence: TGCGCCAGCAGCAGAACTTTAACAGGGGGCGATGAAAAACTGTTTTTT.

The chain joins TRBV7-2 to TRBJ1-6, with 11 bases matching TRBD1. The CDR3 loop spans 15 amino acids. Germline V gene data show CDR1 as SGHTA and CDR2 as FQGNSA. J gave up 10 bases and V 5 bases, and 7 bases lay outside the gene matches. The CDR3 nucleotides read TGTGCCAGCAGCACGGGGGGACAGGGGGGCTCACCCCTCCACTTT. It translates to CASSTGGQGGSPLHF.

The chain employs TRBV28 and TRBJ2-3, with 7 bases aligning to TRBD2. CDR3 length: 16 amino acids. Looked up from germline, CDR1 is MDHEN and CDR2 is SYDVKM. The J segment lost 3 bases and the V segment lost 5 bases, leaving 11 bases of the junction unmatched. This CDR3 reads CASSPASGRRTDTQYF. The CDR3 region has the DNA TGTGCCAGCAGTCCGGCTAGCGGTAGAAGGACAGATACGCAGTATTTT. The variable domain in full, with the rest retrieved from reference TRBV28 and TRBJ2-3, is DVKVTQSSRYLVKRTGEKVFLECVQDMDHENMFWYRQDPGLGLRLIYFSYDVKMKEKGDIPEGYSVSREKKERFSLILESASTNQTSMYLCASSPASGRRTDTQYFGPGTRLTVL.

The V call is TRBV19, the J call TRBJ1-2; D remains ambiguous. Per the germline V gene, CDR1 is LNHDA and CDR2 is SQIVND (reference sequence). The CDR3 loop spans 14 amino acids. V lost 5 bases and J 2 bases, leaving 12 bases between the germline ends. This chain's CDR3 is CASSEDGNNYGYTF. The CDR3 DNA sequence: TGTGCCAGTAGTGAGGACGGAAACAACTATGGCTACACCTTC. Drawing the rest from reference TRBV19 and TRBJ1-2, the complete variable domain is DGGITQSPKYLFRKEGQNVTLSCEQNLNHDAMYWYRQDPGQGLRLIYYSQIVNDFQKGDIAEGYSVSREKKESFPLTVTSAQKNPTAFYLCASSEDGNNYGYTFGSGTRLTVV.

The chain uses TRBV2 and TRBJ1-6; D is perhaps TRBD1 (5 bases). The CDR3 is 13 amino acids. V was clipped by 4 bases and J by 7 bases, with 8 bases between them. The germline gives CDR1 SNHLY, CDR2 FYNNEI. DNA of the CDR3: TGTGCCAGCAGTGCCAGGGTGAATTCACCCCTCCACTTT. Protein sequence: CASSARVNSPLHF.

The rearrangement joins TRBV2 to TRBJ2-1, with a tentative D call TRBD2 (6 bases). Looked up from germline, CDR1 is SNHLY and CDR2 is FYNNEI. With 2 bases removed from V and 5 bases from J, the gap between germline ends came to 10 bases. This CDR3 has 14 amino acids. In nucleotides, the CDR3 is TGTGCCAGCAGTGAAAAGCGGGTCAACAATGAGCAGTTCTTC. This translates into CASSEKRVNNEQFF.

The chain carries TRBV5-4 and TRBJ2-3; 10 nucleotides agree with TRBD2. This CDR3 spans 18 amino acids. Germline V gene sequence: CDR1 SGHNT, CDR2 YYREEE (reference sequence). V shed 0 bases and J 6 bases; nucleotides not matched to a gene: 13. DNA for the CDR3: TGTGCCAGCAGCTTGGGGGTTAGCGGGGGGTCCCCCGACGATACGCAGTATTTT. Translation: CASSLGVSGGSPDDTQYF. Combining the CDR3 with reference TRBV5-4 and TRBJ2-3 gives the whole variable domain ETGVTQSPTHLIKTRGQQVTLRCSSQSGHNTVSWYQQALGQGPQFIFQYYREEENGRGNFPPRFSGLQFPNYSSELNVNALELDDSALYLCASSLGVSGGSPDDTQYFGPGTRLTVL.